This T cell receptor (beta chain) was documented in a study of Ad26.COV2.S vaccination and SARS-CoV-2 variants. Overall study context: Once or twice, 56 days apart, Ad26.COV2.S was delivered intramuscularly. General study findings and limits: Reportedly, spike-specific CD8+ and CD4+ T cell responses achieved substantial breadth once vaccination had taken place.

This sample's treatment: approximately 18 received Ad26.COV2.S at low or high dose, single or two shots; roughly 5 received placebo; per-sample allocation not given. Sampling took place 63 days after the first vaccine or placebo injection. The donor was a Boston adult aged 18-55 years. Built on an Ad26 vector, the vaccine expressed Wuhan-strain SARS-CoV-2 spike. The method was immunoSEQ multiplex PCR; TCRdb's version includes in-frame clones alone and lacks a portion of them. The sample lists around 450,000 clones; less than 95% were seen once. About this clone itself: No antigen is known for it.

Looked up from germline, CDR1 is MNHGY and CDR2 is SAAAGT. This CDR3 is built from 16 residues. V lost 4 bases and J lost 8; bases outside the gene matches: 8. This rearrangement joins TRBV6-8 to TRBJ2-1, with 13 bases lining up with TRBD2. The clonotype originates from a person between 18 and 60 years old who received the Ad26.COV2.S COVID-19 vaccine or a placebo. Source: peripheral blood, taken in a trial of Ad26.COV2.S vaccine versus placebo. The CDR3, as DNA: TGTGCCAGCAGTTGCTTCGGACTAGCGGGAGACCATGAGCAGTTCTTC. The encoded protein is CASSCFGLAGDHEQFF.